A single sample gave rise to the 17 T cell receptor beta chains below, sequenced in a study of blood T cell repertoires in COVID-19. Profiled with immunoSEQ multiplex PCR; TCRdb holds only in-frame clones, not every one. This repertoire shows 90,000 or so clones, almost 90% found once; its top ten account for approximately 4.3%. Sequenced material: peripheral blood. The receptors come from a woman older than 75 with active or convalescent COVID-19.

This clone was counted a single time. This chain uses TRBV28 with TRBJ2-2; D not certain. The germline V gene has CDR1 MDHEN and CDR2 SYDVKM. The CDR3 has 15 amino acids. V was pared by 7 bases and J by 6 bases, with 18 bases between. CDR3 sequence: CASKSPGVFPGELFF. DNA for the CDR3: TGTGCCAGCAAGTCGCCAGGCGTCTTCCCCGGGGAGCTGTTTTTT.

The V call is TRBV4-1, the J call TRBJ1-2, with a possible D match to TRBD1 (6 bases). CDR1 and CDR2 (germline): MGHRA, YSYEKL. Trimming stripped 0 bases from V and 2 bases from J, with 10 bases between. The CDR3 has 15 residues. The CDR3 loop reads CASSQESGVNYGYTF. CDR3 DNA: TGCGCCAGCAGCCAAGAGTCAGGGGTGAACTATGGCTACACCTTC.

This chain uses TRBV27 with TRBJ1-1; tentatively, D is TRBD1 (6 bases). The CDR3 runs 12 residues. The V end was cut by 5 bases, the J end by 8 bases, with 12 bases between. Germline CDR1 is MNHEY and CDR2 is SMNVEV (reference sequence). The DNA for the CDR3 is TGTGCCAGCAGTCAGGGACATGGGGAAGCTTTCTTT. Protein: CASSQGHGEAFF.

This chain's CDR3 is CASSPQKYQETQYF. CDR3 in DNA: TGTGCCAGCAGCCCACAAAAGTACCAAGAGACCCAGTACTTC. V usage is TRBV11-2 and J usage is TRBJ2-5; D remains ambiguous. The CDR3 runs 14 residues. Trimming removed 5 bases at V and 0 bases at J, with 10 bases between. Germline CDR1 and CDR2: SGHAT and FQNNGV. The variable domain in full, completed from reference TRBV11-2 and TRBJ2-5, reads EAGVAQSPRYKIIEKRQSVAFWCNPISGHATLYWYQQILGQGPKLLIQFQNNGVVDDSQLPKDRFSAERLKGVDSTLKIQPAKLEDSAVYLCASSPQKYQETQYFGPGTRLLVL.

DNA of the CDR3: TGTGCCAGCAGCTTTGACAGAATCGGCAATGAGCAGTTCTTC. Its translation is CASSFDRIGNEQFF. The V and J genes are TRBV7-3 and TRBJ2-1; TRBD1 is a possible D gene (5 bases). The CDR3 loop spans 14 amino acids. Deletions cut 3 bases from V and 6 bases from J, with 12 bases between. The germline V gene has CDR1 SGHTA and CDR2 FQGTGA.

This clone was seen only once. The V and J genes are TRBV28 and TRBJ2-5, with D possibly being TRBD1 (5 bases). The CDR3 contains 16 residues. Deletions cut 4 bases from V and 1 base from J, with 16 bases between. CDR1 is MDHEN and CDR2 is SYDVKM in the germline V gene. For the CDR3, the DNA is TGTGCCAGCAGTTCTACAGGCCTGACCGTCCAAGAGACCCAGTACTTC. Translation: CASSSTGLTVQETQYF.

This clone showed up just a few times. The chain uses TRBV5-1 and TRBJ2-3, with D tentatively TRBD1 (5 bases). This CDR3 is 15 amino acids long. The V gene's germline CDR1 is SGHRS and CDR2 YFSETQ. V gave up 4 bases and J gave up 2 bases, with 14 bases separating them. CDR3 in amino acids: CASSAMGRTTDTQYF. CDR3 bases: TGCGCCAGCAGCGCGATGGGGCGGACCACAGATACGCAGTATTTT.

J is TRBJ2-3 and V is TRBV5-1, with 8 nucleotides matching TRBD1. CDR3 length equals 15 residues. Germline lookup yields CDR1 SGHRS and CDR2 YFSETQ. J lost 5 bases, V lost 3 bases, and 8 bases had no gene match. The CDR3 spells CASSSGQARGDTQYF. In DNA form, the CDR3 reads TGCGCCAGCAGCTCGGGACAGGCTAGGGGAGATACGCAGTATTTT.

This CDR3 is CASSLLSSEISYEQYF. The CDR3 bases are TGTGCCAGCAGCTTATTGTCTAGCGAGATCTCCTACGAGCAGTACTTC. The J gene is TRBJ2-7, the V gene TRBV7-8, with D perhaps TRBD2 (6 bases). This CDR3 has 16 residues. V lost 2 bases and J 0 bases, leaving 14 bases between the germline ends. Germline V gives CDR1 SGHVS, CDR2 FQNEAQ.

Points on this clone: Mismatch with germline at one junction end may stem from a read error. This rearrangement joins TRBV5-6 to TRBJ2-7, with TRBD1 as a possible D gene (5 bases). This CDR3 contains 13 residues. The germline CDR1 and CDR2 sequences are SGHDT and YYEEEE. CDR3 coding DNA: TGTGCCAGCAGCTTTGTAGGGGCCCCGTGGCTGAACTTC. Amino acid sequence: CASSFVGAPWLNF.

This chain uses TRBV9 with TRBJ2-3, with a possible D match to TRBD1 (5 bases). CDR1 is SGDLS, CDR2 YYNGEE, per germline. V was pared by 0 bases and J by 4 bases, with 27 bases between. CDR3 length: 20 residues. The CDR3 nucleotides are TGTGCCAGCAGCGTAGGGGATGGTCGGAGACAGATCCGGGCAGCAGATACGCAGTATTTT. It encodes CASSVGDGRRQIRAADTQYF.

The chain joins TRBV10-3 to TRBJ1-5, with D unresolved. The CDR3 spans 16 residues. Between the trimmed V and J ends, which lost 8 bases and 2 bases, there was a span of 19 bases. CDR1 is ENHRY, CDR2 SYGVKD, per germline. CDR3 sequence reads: CAIPIARLTGNQPQHF. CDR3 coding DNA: TGTGCCATCCCCATAGCAAGGTTAACGGGCAATCAGCCCCAGCATTTT.

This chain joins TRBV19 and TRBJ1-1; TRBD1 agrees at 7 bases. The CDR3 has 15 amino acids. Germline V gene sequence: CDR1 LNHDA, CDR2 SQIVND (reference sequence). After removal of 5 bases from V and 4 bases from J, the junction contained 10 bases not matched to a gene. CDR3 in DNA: TGTGCCAGTAGTTTAAACACCGGGACAGTCACTGAAGCTTTCTTT. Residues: CASSLNTGTVTEAFF. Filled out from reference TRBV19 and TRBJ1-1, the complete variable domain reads DGGITQSPKYLFRKEGQNVTLSCEQNLNHDAMYWYRQDPGQGLRLIYYSQIVNDFQKGDIAEGYSVSREKKESFPLTVTSAQKNPTAFYLCASSLNTGTVTEAFFGQGTRLTVV.

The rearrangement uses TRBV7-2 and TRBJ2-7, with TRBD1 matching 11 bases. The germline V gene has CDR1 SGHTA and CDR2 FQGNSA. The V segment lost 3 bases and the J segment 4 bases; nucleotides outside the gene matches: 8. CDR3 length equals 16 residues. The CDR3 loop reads CASSFSGQGEGYEQYF. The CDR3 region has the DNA TGTGCCAGCAGCTTTTCGGGACAGGGGGAAGGATACGAGCAGTACTTC.

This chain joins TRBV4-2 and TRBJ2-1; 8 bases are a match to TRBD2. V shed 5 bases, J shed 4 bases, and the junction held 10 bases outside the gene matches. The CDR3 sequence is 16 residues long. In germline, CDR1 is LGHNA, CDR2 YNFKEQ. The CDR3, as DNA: TGTGCCAGCAGCGTCCGCCCAGCGGGAGAGTACAATGAGCAGTTCTTC. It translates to CASSVRPAGEYNEQFF.

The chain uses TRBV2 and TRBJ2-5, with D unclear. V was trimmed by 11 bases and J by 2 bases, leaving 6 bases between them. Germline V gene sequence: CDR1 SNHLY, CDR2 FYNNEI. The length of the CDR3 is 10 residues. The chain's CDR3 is CACEQETQYF. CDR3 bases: TGTGCCTGCGAACAAGAGACCCAGTACTTC.

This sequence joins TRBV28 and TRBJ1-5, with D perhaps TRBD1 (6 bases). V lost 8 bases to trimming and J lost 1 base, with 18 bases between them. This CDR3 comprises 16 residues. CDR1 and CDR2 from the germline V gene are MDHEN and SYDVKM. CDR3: CASPPTQGISNQPQHF. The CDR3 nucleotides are TGTGCCAGCCCCCCCACACAGGGAATCAGCAATCAGCCCCAGCATTTT.